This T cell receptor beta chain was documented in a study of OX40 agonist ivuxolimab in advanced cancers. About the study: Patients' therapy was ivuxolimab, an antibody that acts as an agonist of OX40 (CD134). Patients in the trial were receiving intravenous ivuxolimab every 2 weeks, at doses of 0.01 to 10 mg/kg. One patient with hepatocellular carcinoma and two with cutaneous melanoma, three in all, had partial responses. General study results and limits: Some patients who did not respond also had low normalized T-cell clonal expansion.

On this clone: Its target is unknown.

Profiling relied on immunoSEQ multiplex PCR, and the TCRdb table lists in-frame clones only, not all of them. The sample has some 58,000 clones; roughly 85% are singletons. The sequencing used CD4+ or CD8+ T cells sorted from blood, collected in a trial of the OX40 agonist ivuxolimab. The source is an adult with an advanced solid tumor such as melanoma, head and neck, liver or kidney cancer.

The DNA for the CDR3 is TGTGCCAGCAGTTTAGCATATGGCTACACCTTC. This sequence encodes CASSLAYGYTF. V usage is TRBV28 and J usage is TRBJ1-2, with no clear D. This CDR3 is built from 11 residues. Germline values: CDR1 MDHEN, CDR2 SYDVKM. Trimming pared 2 bases from V and 5 bases from J, leaving 3 bases between.